This T cell receptor beta chain was recorded in a study of memory CD4+ T cells and cytomegalovirus serostatus. The sort gate was single viable CD3+CD4+CD8-CD45RO+ cells for memory CD4+ T cells. The protocol was immunoSEQ multiplex PCR, while the TCRdb copy is restricted to in-frame clones and leaves out a portion. This sample has under 55,000 clones; around 78% occur once, and the top ten carry 1.5% to 2%. V lost 4 bases to trimming and J lost 2 bases; unmatched junction nucleotides: 3. This CDR3 spans 14 amino acids. Germline values: CDR1 SEHNR, CDR2 FQNEAQ (reference sequence). The receptor comes from an adult in good health and CMV-seronegative. Sequences were obtained from memory CD4+ T cells from blood. The gene calls are TRBV7-9 and TRBJ2-3; 7 bases line up with TRBD1. CDR3 coding DNA: TGTGCCAGCAGCTGGACAGGATTCACAGATACGCAGTATTTT. This gives the protein CASSWTGFTDTQYF.